Below are 20 T cell receptor beta chains sequenced from a single sample in a study of a mutant IDH1 vaccine in newly diagnosed glioma (dated by TCRdb to the early 2020s). Library preparation used the immunoSEQ multiplex PCR assay. TCRdb took this table from immuneACCESS and kept in-frame rearrangements with V and J called. Such tables lack part of the clones; where checked against another copy, unresolved V genes explain under half of the gap, and the rest is unexplained. Across this sample there are 100,000 to 120,000 clones, with 85% to 90% seen only once. In total, the top ten clones hold roughly 0.61% of the sample. The time point label, read with the paper, signifies: week 11, during vaccination. Each vaccine dose, consisting of 300 ug of a 20-mer mutant IDH1 peptide in Montanide, was administered subcutaneously with topical imiquimod. No cognate antigen is known for these TCRs. Sequenced here: PBMCs, sampled from a glioma patient whose treatment included an IDH1 peptide vaccine. These receptors originate from a woman in her 50s with glioma.

The chain has TRBV7-3 and TRBJ2-1; 9 nucleotides line up with TRBD1. Trimming took 1 base from V and 5 from J; bases not matched to a gene: 3. The germline V gene encodes CDR1 SGHTA and CDR2 FQGTGA. The CDR3 is 15 amino acids. The CDR3 DNA is TGTGCCAGCAGCTTAATACGGGACAGGGACAATGAGCAGTTCTTC. Translation: CASSLIRDRDNEQFF.

This chain links TRBV2 with TRBJ1-2; TRBD1 matches at 7 bases. V was pared by 6 bases and J by 4 bases, with 8 bases of the junction left unmatched. This CDR3 comprises 14 residues. Per germline, CDR1 SNHLY and CDR2 FYNNEI. In DNA, the CDR3 is TGTGCCAGCAGAGCGGGACAGCCCCGCTATGGCTACACCTTC. This sequence encodes CASRAGQPRYGYTF.

This rearrangement joins TRBV7-9 to TRBJ2-2; D gene uncertain. CDR1 and CDR2 from the germline V gene are SEHNR and FQNEAQ (reference sequence). The length of the CDR3 is 14 residues. The V and J ends lost 1 base and 4 bases respectively, with 7 bases between them. DNA of the CDR3: TGTGCCAGCAGCTTAGTGGGGATCACCGGGGAGCTGTTTTTT. Translation gives CASSLVGITGELFF.

The chain joins TRBV5-4 to TRBJ2-7; D not resolved. Germline V gene lookup returns CDR1 SGHNT and CDR2 YYREEE (reference sequence). The CDR3 is 15 amino acids. Deletions cut 4 bases from V and 0 bases from J, with 14 bases between. CDR3: CASSKTSSASYEQYF. The CDR3 DNA reads TGTGCCAGCAGCAAGACCTCTAGTGCCTCCTACGAGCAGTACTTC.

This clone has only one observation. The chain recombines TRBV9 with TRBJ2-7, with TRBD2 identical over 8 bases. The CDR3 has 15 amino acids. V lost 0 bases to trimming and J lost 2 bases; unmatched junction nucleotides: 4. The V gene's germline CDR1 is SGDLS and CDR2 YYNGEE. CDR3 in DNA: TGTGCCAGCAGCGTAGCTGTAGCGGGGACCTACGAGCAGTACTTC. Its protein product is CASSVAVAGTYEQYF.

The rearrangement uses TRBV10-3 and TRBJ1-3; D unresolved. CDR1 and CDR2 (germline): ENHRY, SYGVKD. The V and J ends lost 4 bases and 4 bases respectively, with 14 bases between them. CDR3 length: 15 residues. The CDR3 coding sequence is TGTGCCATCAGTGTCTCCGACGGAGCGGGAAACACCATATATTTT. Translating it yields CAISVSDGAGNTIYF.

This clone has a handful of counts. The rearrangement uses TRBV2 and TRBJ1-2; 7 bases map to TRBD1. Germline lookup yields CDR1 SNHLY and CDR2 FYNNEI. The CDR3 length is 13 residues. The V and J ends lost 6 bases and 8 bases, in that order; junction bases with no gene match: 9. CDR3 loop: CASREQGLGGYTF. CDR3 DNA: TGTGCCAGCAGGGAACAGGGGTTAGGCGGCTACACCTTC.

This clone was counted only a few times. The genes are TRBV20-1 and TRBJ1-1; possibly TRBD1 for D (6 bases). The CDR3 consists of 11 residues. The germline V gene encodes CDR1 DFQATT and CDR2 SNEGSKA (reference sequence). V was clipped by 4 bases and J by 7 bases, with 10 bases between them. CDR3 sequence (DNA): TGCAGTGCTACCCCGACAGGTGAAGCTTTCTTT. Translated, it gives CSATPTGEAFF.

This sequence joins TRBV7-9 and TRBJ2-2; the D is unclear. CDR3 length: 14 residues. Germline CDR1 reads SEHNR; CDR2 reads FQNEAQ (reference sequence). Trimming stripped 1 base from V and 1 base from J, with 4 bases between. The CDR3 here is CASSLGGNTGELFF. The CDR3 DNA is TGTGCCAGCAGCTTAGGAGGGAACACCGGGGAGCTGTTTTTT.

V usage is TRBV27 and J usage is TRBJ2-7; D is unclear. The V end was cut by 4 bases, the J end by 6 bases, with 10 bases between. The germline CDR1 and CDR2 sequences are MNHEY and SMNVEV (reference sequence). The CDR3 runs 12 residues. Here the CDR3 DNA reads TGTGCCAGCAGTTCGGACCCGACCGAGCAGTACTTC. Translation: CASSSDPTEQYF.

The chain recombines TRBV28 with TRBJ1-2, with 12 bases that match TRBD1. Trimming at V came to 4 bases and at J to 6 bases, leaving 3 bases not matched to a gene. From germline, CDR1 is MDHEN and CDR2 SYDVKM. This CDR3 region has 14 residues. The CDR3 DNA follows: TGTGCCAGCAGTTCGGGACAGGGGGCGAATGGCTACACCTTC. This gives the protein CASSSGQGANGYTF.

A few counts support this clone. This chain connects TRBV11-2 to TRBJ2-7, with TRBD1 identical over 8 bases. The CDR3 runs to 14 residues. The V segment lost 5 bases and the J segment 4 bases; nucleotides outside the gene matches: 7. CDR1 and CDR2 from the germline V gene are SGHAT and FQNNGV. CDR3 amino acids: CASSQTGGPYEQYF. In DNA form, the CDR3 reads TGTGCCAGCAGCCAAACAGGGGGGCCTTACGAGCAGTACTTC.

This clone was detected only once. The chain couples TRBV27 to TRBJ2-7; 8 bases agree with TRBD1. The CDR3 contains 13 residues. The germline V gene has CDR1 MNHEY and CDR2 SMNVEV (reference sequence). V shed 8 bases, J shed 0 bases, and the junction held 3 bases outside the gene matches. The CDR3 sequence is CASEDRGSYEQYF. The CDR3 nucleotides are TGTGCCAGCGAAGACAGGGGCTCCTACGAGCAGTACTTC.

The chain has TRBV9 and TRBJ2-2; 9 bases agree with TRBD1. Per the germline V gene, CDR1 is SGDLS and CDR2 is YYNGEE. J was trimmed by 6 bases and V by 4 bases; bases with no gene match: 7. The CDR3 is 15 residues long. The CDR3 protein is CASSTQGASAGELFF. Written as DNA, the CDR3 is TGTGCCAGCAGCACACAGGGGGCGTCAGCCGGGGAGCTGTTTTTT.

The rearrangement joins TRBV27 to TRBJ2-5, with 10 bases that match TRBD1. The J call is doubtful: the DNA matches TRBJ2-7 better. Germline CDR1 and CDR2: MNHEY and SMNVEV (reference sequence). There are 14 residues in the CDR3. CDR3 in DNA: TGTGCCAGCAGCCCCGGGACAGGGGCGCACGAGCAGTACTTC. This gives the protein CASSPGTGAHEQYF.

This sequence joins TRBV19 and TRBJ1-1; D may be TRBD1 (6 bases). The CDR3 runs 15 residues. In germline, CDR1 is LNHDA, CDR2 SQIVND (reference sequence). Trimming removed 6 bases at V and 5 bases at J, with 19 bases between. The CDR3 region has the DNA TGTGCCAGTAGAATTCAGGGGCAGGGGAGGACTGAAGCTTTCTTT. Protein: CASRIQGQGRTEAFF.

The chain combines TRBV4-1 with TRBJ2-7, with D uncertain. This CDR3 is built from 14 residues. Per germline, CDR1 MGHRA and CDR2 YSYEKL. The V end was cut by 4 bases, the J end by 5 bases, with 15 bases between. This CDR3 is CASSLIGRSDEQYF. The CDR3 nucleotides are TGCGCCAGCAGCCTCATAGGAAGGAGCGACGAGCAGTACTTC.

This clone was observed a single time. The gene calls are TRBV21-1 and TRBJ2-7; the D call of TRBD2 is as the table states it, not checked on the DNA. TRBV21-1 is a listed pseudogene. The CDR3 length is 15 residues. CDR3: CASSKGCGPSYEQYF. The CDR3 coding sequence is TGTGCCAGCAGCAAAGGATGCGGGCCGTCCTACGAGCAGTACTTC.

The chain joins TRBV7-3 to TRBJ2-7; tentatively, D is TRBD2 (6 bases). Between the trimmed V and J ends, which lost 4 bases and 3 bases, there was a span of 10 bases. The CDR3 covers 13 residues. Per the germline V gene, CDR1 is SGHTA and CDR2 is FQGTGA. The CDR3 spells CASSYGGGYEQYF. CDR3 sequence (DNA): TGTGCCAGCAGCTACGGGGGAGGCTACGAGCAGTACTTC.

The chain couples TRBV10-3 to TRBJ2-7; TRBD2 is a possible D gene (5 bases). This CDR3 is 13 amino acids long. CDR1 is ENHRY, CDR2 SYGVKD, per germline. V lost 4 bases to trimming and J lost 6 bases, with 13 bases between them. The CDR3 DNA is TGTGCCATCAGTGGATCAGGCGGAGGCGAGCAGTACTTC. This gives the protein CAISGSGGGEQYF.